Listed below are T cell receptor beta chains from one sample, sequenced in a study of shared clonotypes between healthy human individuals. Repertoires were generated with immunoSEQ multiplex PCR, while TCRdb's copy carries only in-frame clones and drops some. The profile shows about 1 million clones, under 80% of them singletons. Specimen: memory CD4+ T cells sorted from blood. These receptors all come from a man aged 18 to 30 in good health. Each CDR3 is given with its conserved first and last residue. D genes are given only for firm matches. Clone size appears in some rows only: once, few, many, or a class for an expanded clone.

v_call	d_call	clone_size	j_call	cdr3_nt	cdr3_aa
TRBV7-9	NA	NA	TRBJ2-3	TGTGCCAGCAGCTACGGACTGGCCGGAGATACGCAGTATTTT	CASSYGLAGDTQYF
TRBV9	NA	NA	TRBJ2-1	TGTGCCAGCAGCGTAGAAGGGACTGCCTACAATGAGCAGTTCTTC	CASSVEGTAYNEQFF
TRBV7-9	TRBD1	few	TRBJ1-6	TGTGCCAGCAGAGACGGGACAGCTCTTAATTCACCCCTCCACTTT	CASRDGTALNSPLHF
TRBV6-5	NA	NA	TRBJ1-4	TGTGCCAGCAGACAAGTTGAAAAACTGTTTTTT	CASRQVEKLFF
TRBV19	NA	NA	TRBJ2-3	TGTGCCAGTAGTATAGCCACGGGCTCAAATACGCAGTATTTT	CASSIATGSNTQYF
TRBV28	TRBD1	NA	TRBJ2-7	TGTGCCAGCAGTTTATCTGGACAGGGGGGCTACGAGCAGTACTTC	CASSLSGQGGYEQYF
TRBV15	NA	NA	TRBJ2-5	TGTGCCACCAGCAGGGATCACCTACCCTCCGGGACCCAGTACTTC	CATSRDHLPSGTQYF
TRBV7-9	TRBD1	NA	TRBJ1-4	TGTGCCAGCAGCTTAGGCGGGACAGCTGCAACTAATGAAAAACTGTTTTTT	CASSLGGTAATNEKLFF
TRBV6-1	TRBD1	few	TRBJ1-6	TGTGCCAGCAGTGACTGGACAGGGTCTAATTCACCCCTCCACTTT	CASSDWTGSNSPLHF
TRBV19	NA	NA	TRBJ2-3	TGTGCCAGTAGTATAGCTGGGGCAGCCCCAAGATATACGCAGTATTTT	CASSIAGAAPRYTQYF
TRBV5-6	NA	few	TRBJ2-7	TGTGCCAGCAGCTTGTGGCAGGGAGGTTTCTACGAGCAGTACTTC	CASSLWQGGFYEQYF